This entry is about one T cell receptor beta chain. Its antigen is currently unknown. This entry comes from a study of beta chain features in type 1 diabetes. Study-wide results and caveats: A pattern of fewer insertions and more deletions at VDJ junctions was seen in type 1 diabetes patients. TCRB CDR3s from Type 1 diabetes patients were moderately but significantly shorter in all four CD4+ subsets.

TCRB transcripts that were expressed got sequenced, as all of the isolated RNA had been reverse transcribed. Produced via immunoSEQ multiplex PCR; TCRdb's table is partial and in-frame only. The sample lists fewer than 200,000 clones, approximately 10% occurring once. Trimming shortened V by 3 bases and J by 6 bases, and 20 bases separated the two germline ends. Germline assignment: CDR1 LGHNA and CDR2 YNFKEQ. The CDR3 loop spans 17 amino acids. The TCR was taken from a man under 40 with type 1 diabetes. This chain joins TRBV4-2 and TRBJ2-2; weak D call: TRBD2 (6 bases). The sample was central memory CD4+ T cells from blood. The CDR3 DNA follows: TGTGCCAGCAGCCAGGCTGGGACTGCTACATGGGCCGGGGAGCTGTTTTTT. Translated, it gives CASSQAGTATWAGELFF.